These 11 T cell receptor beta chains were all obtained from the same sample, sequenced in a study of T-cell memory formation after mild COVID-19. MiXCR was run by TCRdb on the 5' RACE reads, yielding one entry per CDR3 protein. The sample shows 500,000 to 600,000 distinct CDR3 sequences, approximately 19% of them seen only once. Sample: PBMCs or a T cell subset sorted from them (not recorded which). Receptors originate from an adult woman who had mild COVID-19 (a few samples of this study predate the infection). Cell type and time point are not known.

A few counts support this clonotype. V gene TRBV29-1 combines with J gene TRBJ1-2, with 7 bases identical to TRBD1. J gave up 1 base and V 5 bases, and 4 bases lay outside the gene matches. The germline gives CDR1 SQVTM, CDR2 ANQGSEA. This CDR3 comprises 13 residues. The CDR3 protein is CSVRGQYNYGYTF. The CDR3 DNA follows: TGCAGCGTTAGGGGACAGTATAACTATGGCTACACCTTC.

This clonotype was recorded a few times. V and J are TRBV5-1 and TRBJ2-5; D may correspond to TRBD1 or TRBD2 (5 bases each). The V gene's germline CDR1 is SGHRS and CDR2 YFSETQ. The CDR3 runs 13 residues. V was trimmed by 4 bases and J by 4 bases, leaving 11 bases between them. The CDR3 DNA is TGCGCCAGCAGCGGTACGGGACCAGAGACCCAGTACTTC. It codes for CASSGTGPETQYF.

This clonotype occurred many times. For the CDR3, the DNA is TGCAGTGCTAGTCCAGCGACAACCCGACAACACAGGGACAACTATGGCTACACCTTC. Its protein product is CSASPATTRQHRDNYGYTF. The J gene is TRBJ1-2, the V gene TRBV20-1, with D possibly matching TRBD1 (6 bases). Between the trimmed V and J ends, which lost 3 bases and 2 bases, there was a span of 28 bases. Germline loops: CDR1 DFQATT, CDR2 SNEGSKA (reference sequence). This CDR3 is 19 amino acids long.

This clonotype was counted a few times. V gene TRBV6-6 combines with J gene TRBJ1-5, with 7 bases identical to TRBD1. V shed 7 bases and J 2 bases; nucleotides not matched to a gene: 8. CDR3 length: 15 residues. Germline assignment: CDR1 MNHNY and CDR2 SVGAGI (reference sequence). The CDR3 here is CASTPRGTGNQPQHF. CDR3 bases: TGTGCCAGCACCCCTCGGGGGACAGGCAATCAGCCCCAGCATTTT.

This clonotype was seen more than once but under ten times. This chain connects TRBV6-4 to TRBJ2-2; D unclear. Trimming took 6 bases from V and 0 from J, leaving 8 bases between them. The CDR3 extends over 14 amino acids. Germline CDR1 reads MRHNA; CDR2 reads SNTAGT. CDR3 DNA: TGTGCCAGCAGCAGGTTCCCGAACACCGGGGAGCTGTTTTTT. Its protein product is CASSRFPNTGELFF.

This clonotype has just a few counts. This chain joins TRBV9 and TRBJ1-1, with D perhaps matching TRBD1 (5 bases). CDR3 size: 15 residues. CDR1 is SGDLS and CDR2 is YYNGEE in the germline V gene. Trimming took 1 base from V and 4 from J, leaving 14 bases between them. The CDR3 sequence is CASSVNKQGGTEAFF. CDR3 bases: TGTGCCAGCAGCGTAAATAAGCAGGGAGGCACTGAAGCTTTCTTT.

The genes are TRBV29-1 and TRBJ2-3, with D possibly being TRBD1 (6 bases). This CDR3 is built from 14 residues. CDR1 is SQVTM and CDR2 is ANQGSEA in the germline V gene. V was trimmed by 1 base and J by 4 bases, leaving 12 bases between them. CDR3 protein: CSVEAGAGADTQYF. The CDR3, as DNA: TGCAGCGTTGAAGCAGGGGCAGGAGCAGATACGCAGTATTTT.

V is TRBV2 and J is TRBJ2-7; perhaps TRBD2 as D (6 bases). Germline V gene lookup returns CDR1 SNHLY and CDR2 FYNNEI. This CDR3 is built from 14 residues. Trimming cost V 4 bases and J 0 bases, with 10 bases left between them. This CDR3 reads CASSAGLSSYEQYF. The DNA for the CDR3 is TGTGCCAGCAGTGCGGGACTTAGCTCCTACGAGCAGTACTTC.

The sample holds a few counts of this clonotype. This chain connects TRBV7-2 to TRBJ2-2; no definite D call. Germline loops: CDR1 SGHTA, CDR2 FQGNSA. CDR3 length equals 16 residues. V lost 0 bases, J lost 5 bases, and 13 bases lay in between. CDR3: CASSLAPAISTGELFF. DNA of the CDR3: TGTGCCAGCAGCTTAGCGCCTGCCATATCAACCGGGGAGCTGTTTTTT.

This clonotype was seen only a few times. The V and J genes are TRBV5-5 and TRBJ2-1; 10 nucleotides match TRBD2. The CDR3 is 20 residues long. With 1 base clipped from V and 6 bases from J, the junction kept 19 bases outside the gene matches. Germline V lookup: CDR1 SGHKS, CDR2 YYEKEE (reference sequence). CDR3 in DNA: TGTGCCAGCAGCTTGTGGGGAGGGTCTTCAGCTAGCGGGGGAACCAATGAGCAGTTCTTC. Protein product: CASSLWGGSSASGGTNEQFF.

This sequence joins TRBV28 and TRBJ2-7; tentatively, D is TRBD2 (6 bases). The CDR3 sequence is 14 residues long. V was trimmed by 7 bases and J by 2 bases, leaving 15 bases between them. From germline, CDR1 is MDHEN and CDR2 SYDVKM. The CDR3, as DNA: TGTGCCAGCACCCTACTGGGGGAGGCCTACGAGCAGTACTTC. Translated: CASTLLGEAYEQYF. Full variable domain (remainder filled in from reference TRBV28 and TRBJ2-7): DVKVTQSSRYLVKRTGEKVFLECVQDMDHENMFWYRQDPGLGLRLIYFSYDVKMKEKGDIPEGYSVSREKKERFSLILESASTNQTSMYLCASTLLGEAYEQYFGPGTRLTVT.